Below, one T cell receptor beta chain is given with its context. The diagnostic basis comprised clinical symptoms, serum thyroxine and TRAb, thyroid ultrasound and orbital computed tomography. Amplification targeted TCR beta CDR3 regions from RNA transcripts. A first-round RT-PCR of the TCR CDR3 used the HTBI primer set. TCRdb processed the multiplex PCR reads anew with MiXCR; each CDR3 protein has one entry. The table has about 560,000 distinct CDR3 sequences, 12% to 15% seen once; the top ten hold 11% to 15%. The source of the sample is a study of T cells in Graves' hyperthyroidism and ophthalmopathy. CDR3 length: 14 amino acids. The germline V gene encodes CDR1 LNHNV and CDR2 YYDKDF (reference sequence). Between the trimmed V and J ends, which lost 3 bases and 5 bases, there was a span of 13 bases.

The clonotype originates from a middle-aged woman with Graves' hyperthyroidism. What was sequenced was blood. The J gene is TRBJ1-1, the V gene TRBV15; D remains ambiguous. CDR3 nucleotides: TGTGCCACCAGCAGCCCCGGGAGAAGGACTGAAGCTTTCTTT. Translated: CATSSPGRRTEAFF.